A selection of T cell receptor beta chains follows, all from one sample in a study of neurological immune-mediated disorders. From the 5' RACE reads, TCRdb called clonotypes with MiXCR, one entry per CDR3 protein. The table has some 60,000 distinct CDR3 sequences, around a tenth seen once. The sample consisted of PBMCs. The receptors shown here come from a man aged 25-45 years in good health. Each CDR3 is given with its conserved first and last residue. The D gene is left open where the match is weak. Expanded clones get a size class; other rows say once, few or many, or leave the size out.

many	TRBJ2-7	TRBD1	TRBV6-1	CASSEFRTGSYEQYF	TGTGCCAGCAGTGAATTCAGGACAGGGTCCTACGAGCAGTACTTC
many	TRBJ1-1	-	TRBV10-3	CAISHTGSSGTEAFF	TGTGCCATCAGTCACACAGGGAGTTCGGGCACTGAAGCTTTCTTT
many	TRBJ2-7	-	TRBV7-9	CASSLVGYSLDEQYF	TGTGCCAGCAGCTTAGTTGGGTACAGCCTCGACGAGCAGTACTTC
many	TRBJ2-5	TRBD1	TRBV5-1	CASSLGVGGYQETQYF	TGCGCCAGCAGCTTGGGGGTAGGGGGCTACCAAGAGACCCAGTACTTC
many	TRBJ2-5	TRBD1	TRBV20-1	CSAREGTALGETQYF	TGCAGTGCTAGAGAGGGGACAGCTCTCGGGGAGACCCAGTACTTC
many	TRBJ1-4	-	TRBV18	CASSPGAQNEKLFF	TGTGCCAGCTCACCTGGGGCCCAAAATGAAAAACTGTTTTTT
many	TRBJ1-5	TRBD1	TRBV5-1	CASSWTGGEGPQHF	TGCGCCAGCAGCTGGACAGGGGGCGAAGGGCCCCAGCATTTT
many	TRBJ2-7	-	TRBV7-9	CASSPQSGEQYF	TGTGCCAGCAGCCCGCAATCGGGAGAGCAGTACTTC
many	TRBJ2-2	-	TRBV7-2	CASSLGIRESTGELFF	TGTGCCAGCAGCTTAGGGATCAGGGAGAGCACCGGGGAGCTGTTTTTT
many	TRBJ2-1	TRBD2	TRBV5-1	CASSLQREQSYNEQFF	TGCGCCAGCAGCTTGCAGCGGGAGCAGTCCTACAATGAGCAGTTCTTC
many	TRBJ2-1	-	TRBV24-1	CATGASYNEQFF	TGTGCCACGGGGGCATCCTACAATGAGCAGTTCTTC
many	TRBJ2-5	TRBD1	TRBV5-1	CASSLVIPGQGAPGERETQYF	TGCGCCAGCAGCTTGGTGATACCGGGACAGGGGGCGCCGGGAGAGAGGGAGACCCAGTACTTC
many	TRBJ2-5	TRBD2	TRBV3-1	CASSPLLGGETQYF	TGTGCCAGCAGCCCGCTCTTGGGAGGGGAGACCCAGTACTTC
many	TRBJ2-7	TRBD1	TRBV6-1	CASRDREDGSYEQYF	TGTGCCAGCAGGGACAGGGAAGATGGCTCCTACGAGCAGTACTTC
-	TRBJ2-7	TRBD1	TRBV29-1	CSVEGQGWYEQYF	TGCAGCGTTGAGGGACAGGGCTGGTACGAGCAGTACTTC
many	TRBJ1-1	TRBD1	TRBV29-1	CSVEPGTGGLATEAFF	TGCAGCGTAGAACCCGGGACAGGGGGCTTAGCTACTGAAGCTTTCTTT
many	TRBJ2-7	-	TRBV4-1	CASSKEDAYEQYF	TGCGCCAGCAGCAAGGAAGACGCGTACGAGCAGTACTTC
many	TRBJ2-1	-	TRBV14	CASSQLGGGRSYNEQFF	TGTGCCAGCAGCCAATTGGGCGGCGGGCGCTCCTACAATGAGCAGTTCTTC
many	TRBJ2-7	-	TRBV5-1	CASGRGTETYEQYF	TGCGCCAGCGGCCGGGGGACGGAAACCTACGAGCAGTACTTC
many	TRBJ1-2	-	TRBV3-1	CASSHLAQGVGGYTF	TGTGCCAGCAGCCATCTAGCACAGGGTGTTGGTGGCTACACCTTC
many	TRBJ2-5	TRBD2	TRBV14	CASSPPGLAGVETQYF	TGTGCCAGCAGCCCTCCAGGACTAGCGGGAGTTGAGACCCAGTACTTC
many	TRBJ2-3	TRBD1	TRBV4-1	CASSPRTGTDTQYF	TGCGCCAGCAGCCCCAGGACAGGTACAGATACGCAGTATTTT